The 22 T cell receptor beta chains below all came from one sample that was sequenced in a study of cytomegalovirus exposure and HLA in healthy donors. PCR amplification relied on 60 Vbeta primers (plus 13 Jbeta primers). The table came from immunoSEQ multiplex PCR; TCRdb's copy has only in-frame clones and leaves some out. The sample has some 150,000 clones, 70% to 90% seen once. The sequenced sample consisted of PBMCs. Receptor source: a woman in her thirties in good health and CMV-seropositive.

The chain has TRBV4-2 and TRBJ1-2; TRBD1 matches 7 bases. The CDR3 totals 15 residues. J lost 4 bases, V lost 2 bases, and 7 bases had no gene match. Germline loops: CDR1 LGHNA, CDR2 YNFKEQ. Here the CDR3 DNA reads TGTGCCAGCAGCCAACCGGGACAGACCATCTATGGCTACACCTTC. Residues: CASSQPGQTIYGYTF.

The chain is built from TRBV27 and TRBJ2-7, with 8 positions matching TRBD2. The CDR3 is made up of 13 amino acids. Looked up from germline, CDR1 is MNHEY and CDR2 is SMNVEV (reference sequence). J gave up 3 bases and V 6 bases, and 4 bases lay outside the gene matches. The CDR3 region has the DNA TGTGCCAGCAGACTAGCGGTGGGCTACGAGCAGTACTTC. Encoded protein: CASRLAVGYEQYF.

The chain employs TRBV6-5 and TRBJ1-1; D is possibly TRBD1 (5 bases). V was cut by 8 bases and J by 6 bases, with 16 bases left in between. Germline CDR1 reads MNHEY; CDR2 reads SVGAGI. The CDR3 extends over 13 amino acids. The CDR3 here is CASGPRAPAEAFF. DNA of the CDR3: TGTGCCAGCGGACCCAGGGCCCCCGCTGAAGCTTTCTTT.

CDR3 region: CASSWDRRDEQYF. For the CDR3, the DNA is TGCGCCAGCAGTTGGGACAGGCGGGACGAGCAGTACTTC. The chain recombines TRBV10-2 with TRBJ2-7, with TRBD1 matching over 8 bases. Germline values: CDR1 WSHSY, CDR2 SAAADI. V shed 5 bases, J shed 5 bases, and the junction held 5 bases outside the gene matches. This CDR3 comprises 13 residues.

This chain joins TRBV19 and TRBJ1-1; perhaps TRBD1 as D (6 bases). CDR1 LNHDA and CDR2 SQIVND come from the germline V gene (reference sequence). Between the trimmed V and J ends, which lost 5 bases and 3 bases, there was a span of 13 bases. The CDR3 covers 14 residues. CDR3 sequence (DNA): TGTGCCAGTAGTTTCTACGGACAGTACACTGAAGCTTTCTTT. This sequence encodes CASSFYGQYTEAFF.

This clone came up once. The rearrangement joins TRBV4-3 to TRBJ2-7; D unclear. CDR3 length: 15 residues. With 0 bases removed from V and 2 bases from J, the gap between germline ends came to 11 bases. From germline, CDR1 is LGHNA and CDR2 YSLEER. The CDR3 DNA follows: TGCGCCAGCAGCCAAGATGTGGTGGCACCCTACGAGCAGTACTTC. Translating it yields CASSQDVVAPYEQYF.

The chain couples TRBV5-1 to TRBJ2-1, with 11 nucleotides matching TRBD2. Germline V gene data show CDR1 as SGHRS and CDR2 as YFSETQ. After removal of 1 base from V and 10 bases from J, the junction contained 7 bases not matched to a gene. The CDR3 covers 15 residues. The CDR3 protein is CASSLYSGGGLEQFF. The CDR3 DNA sequence: TGCGCCAGCAGCTTGTATAGCGGGGGGGGATTAGAGCAGTTCTTC.

The chain combines TRBV7-2 with TRBJ2-2, with a tentative D call TRBD2 (7 bases). CDR1 and CDR2 from the germline V gene are SGHTA and FQGNSA. The V end was cut by 3 bases, the J end by 3 bases, with 14 bases between. The CDR3 is made up of 16 amino acids. The DNA of the CDR3 is TGTGCCAGCAGCTTCCTAGGGGGGGCGGACACCGGGGAGCTGTTTTTT. Translation gives CASSFLGGADTGELFF.

CDR3 in amino acids: CATSSGGELFF. CDR3 nucleotide sequence: TGTGCCACATCTAGCGGCGGGGAGCTGTTTTTT. The chain links TRBV6-6 to TRBJ2-2; TRBD2 agrees at 7 bases. Germline V gene data show CDR1 as MNHNY and CDR2 as SVGAGI (reference sequence). J lost 7 bases, V lost 10 bases, and 3 bases had no gene match. The CDR3 is 11 residues long.

The gene calls are TRBV9 and TRBJ2-3; perhaps TRBD1 as D (6 bases). Germline CDR1 reads SGDLS; CDR2 reads YYNGEE. V was cut by 1 base and J by 5 bases, with 11 bases left in between. CDR3 length: 14 residues. In DNA form, the CDR3 reads TGTGCCAGCAGCGTACGACAGGAGTTAGATACGCAGTATTTT. Protein: CASSVRQELDTQYF. Full variable domain (missing parts from reference TRBV9 and TRBJ2-3): DSGVTQTPKHLITATGQRVTLRCSPRSGDLSVYWYQQSLDQGLQFLIQYYNGEERAKGNILERFSAQQFPDLHSELNLSSLELGDSALYFCASSVRQELDTQYFGPGTRLTVL.

This chain uses TRBV27 with TRBJ1-5; possible D gene TRBD1, 6 bases. V was pared by 5 bases and J by 2 bases, with 10 bases between. The V gene's germline CDR1 is MNHEY and CDR2 SMNVEV (reference sequence). The CDR3 is 14 residues long. The CDR3 loop is CASSDRQGNQPQHF. The CDR3 DNA follows: TGTGCCAGCAGTGACCGACAGGGCAATCAGCCCCAGCATTTT.

The gene calls are TRBV6-1 and TRBJ1-1, with no clear D. CDR1 is MNHNS, CDR2 SASEGT, per germline. V lost 10 bases, J lost 1 base, and 7 bases lay in between. CDR3 length equals 11 residues. CDR3: CAIRRNTEAFF. The CDR3 DNA sequence: TGTGCCATACGGAGGAACACTGAAGCTTTCTTT.

This clone was found once. The genes are TRBV6-5 and TRBJ1-2; the D is unclear. The germline V gene has CDR1 MNHEY and CDR2 SVGAGI. V was pared by 0 bases and J by 2 bases, with 7 bases between. CDR3 length: 14 residues. CDR3 sequence (DNA): TGTGCCAGCAGTTACTCGGCGGAGAACTATGGCTACACCTTC. It codes for CASSYSAENYGYTF.

V is TRBV5-1 and J is TRBJ2-1; TRBD2 aligns across 9 bases. The CDR3 covers 16 residues. Germline CDR1 is SGHRS and CDR2 is YFSETQ. The V and J ends lost 2 bases and 2 bases, in that order; junction bases with no gene match: 5. DNA for the CDR3: TGCGCCAGCAGCTTCCAGCGGGGGGCAACCTACAATGAGCAGTTCTTC. Its translation is CASSFQRGATYNEQFF.

The V and J genes are TRBV7-3 and TRBJ1-1, with 8 bases identical to TRBD1. Germline V gene sequence: CDR1 SGHTA, CDR2 FQGTGA. This CDR3 region has 15 residues. V was pared by 5 bases and J by 3 bases, with 8 bases of the junction left unmatched. For the CDR3, the DNA is TGTGCCAGCAGCATTACAGGGGGACCAGACACTGAAGCTTTCTTT. It translates to CASSITGGPDTEAFF.

The chain has TRBV20-1 and TRBJ1-2; D is unclear. This CDR3 region has 11 residues. Trimming removed 4 bases from V and 8 bases from J, with 11 bases in between. From germline, CDR1 is DFQATT and CDR2 SNEGSKA (reference sequence). The CDR3, as DNA: TGCAGTGCTATCGGTCTTGTGGGCTACACCTTC. It translates to CSAIGLVGYTF.

The rearrangement links TRBV9 to TRBJ1-2; D might be TRBD1 (5 bases). Trimming left V 0 bases short and J 4 bases short, with 19 bases between. The CDR3 is 17 amino acids. Germline V gene lookup returns CDR1 SGDLS and CDR2 YYNGEE. In DNA, the CDR3 is TGTGCCAGCAGCGTAGGCCCGGTGGACGGGCAGGGCTATGGCTACACCTTC. Amino acid sequence: CASSVGPVDGQGYGYTF. Combining the CDR3 with reference TRBV9 and TRBJ1-2 gives the whole variable domain DSGVTQTPKHLITATGQRVTLRCSPRSGDLSVYWYQQSLDQGLQFLIQYYNGEERAKGNILERFSAQQFPDLHSELNLSSLELGDSALYFCASSVGPVDGQGYGYTFGSGTRLTVV.

This clone came up a few times. The V gene is TRBV30, the J gene TRBJ2-3; TRBD1 aligns across 9 bases. The CDR3 sequence is 14 residues long. Germline V gene sequence: CDR1 GTSNPN, CDR2 SVGIG (reference sequence). Unmatched junction bases numbered 7, after V lost 5 bases and J lost 4 bases. As DNA, the CDR3 is TGTGCCTGGGGGACAGGGATCGTCCCAGATACGCAGTATTTT. Its translation is CAWGTGIVPDTQYF. Looking up the rest from reference TRBV30 and TRBJ2-3 gives the full variable domain: SQTIHQWPATLVQPVGSPLSLECTVEGTSNPNLYWYRQAAGRGLQLLFYSVGIGQISSEVPQNLSASRPQDRQFILSSKKLLLSDSGFYLCAWGTGIVPDTQYFGPGTRLTVL.

The chain links TRBV7-7 to TRBJ2-1; 7 bases agree with TRBD2. CDR1 and CDR2 from the germline V gene are SSHAT and FNYEAQ (reference sequence). V was clipped by 5 bases and J by 5 bases; unmatched bases: 9. The CDR3 is made up of 15 amino acids. As DNA, the CDR3 is TGTGCCAGCAGCCTGGGACTAACGGGGAACAATGAGCAGTTCTTC. It yields the protein CASSLGLTGNNEQFF. Based on the CDR3 plus reference TRBV7-7 and TRBJ2-1, the full variable domain is GAGVSQSPRYKVTKRGQDVTLRCDPISSHATLYWYQQALGQGPEFLTYFNYEAQPDKSGLPSDRFSAERPEGSISTLTIQRTEQRDSAMYRCASSLGLTGNNEQFFGPGTRLTVL.

The rearrangement joins TRBV6-5 to TRBJ2-5; 8 bases align to TRBD2. The ends lost 4 bases at V and 5 bases at J; junction bases unmatched: 9. The CDR3 consists of 15 residues. Germline assignment: CDR1 MNHEY and CDR2 SVGAGI. For the CDR3, the DNA is TGTGCCAGCAGTTTCGGGGGGGGAGGTTTGGAGACCCAGTACTTC. It codes for CASSFGGGGLETQYF.

The rearrangement uses TRBV5-4 and TRBJ2-1; tentatively, D is TRBD1 (6 bases). V was clipped by 1 base and J by 2 bases, with 7 bases between them. The germline V gene encodes CDR1 SGHNT and CDR2 YYREEE (reference sequence). CDR3 length: 14 residues. The CDR3 DNA sequence: TGTGCCAGCAGCTTGAGGGACACCTACAATGAGCAGTTCTTC. This encodes CASSLRDTYNEQFF.

This clone has a single count. This CDR3 is CASMRGGSNEQFF. For the CDR3, the DNA is TGTGCCAGCATGAGGGGAGGGTCGAATGAGCAGTTCTTC. V gene TRBV6-5 combines with J gene TRBJ2-1; 7 nucleotides align to TRBD2. The V and J ends lost 7 bases and 7 bases, in that order; junction bases with no gene match: 7. The CDR3 sequence is 13 residues long. Germline CDR1 reads MNHEY; CDR2 reads SVGAGI.